A single sample gave rise to the 24 T cell receptor beta chains below, sequenced in a study of blood T cell repertoires in COVID-19. Profiling relied on immunoSEQ multiplex PCR, and the TCRdb table lists in-frame clones only, not all of them. The sample shows roughly 280,000 clones, about nine tenths of them seen only once. The sample taken for sequencing was peripheral blood. The receptors here all came from a man aged 45-65 years with acute or convalescent COVID-19.

The chain uses TRBV30 and TRBJ1-2; TRBD1 agrees at 7 bases. The germline gives CDR1 GTSNPN, CDR2 SVGIG (reference sequence). CDR3 size: 13 residues. V shed 0 bases, J shed 6 bases, and the junction held 4 bases outside the gene matches. In DNA, the CDR3 is TGTGCCTGGAGTGTTGAGGGGGCGCATGGCTACACCTTC. The encoded protein is CAWSVEGAHGYTF.

The V and J genes are TRBV30 and TRBJ2-2; 7 bases match TRBD2. The CDR3 is made up of 12 amino acids. V lost 2 bases to trimming and J lost 6 bases; unmatched junction nucleotides: 0. CDR1 and CDR2 from the germline V gene are GTSNPN and SVGIG (reference sequence). The CDR3 nucleotides are TGTGCCTGGAGTCGGGGGGCCGGGGAGCTGTTTTTT. Protein sequence: CAWSRGAGELFF.

V usage is TRBV30 and J usage is TRBJ2-5; D ambiguous. Trimming pared 3 bases from V and 7 bases from J, leaving 12 bases between. Germline CDR1 GTSNPN, CDR2 SVGIG (reference sequence). The CDR3 spans 12 residues. The CDR3 spells CAWRPDGATQYF. DNA for the CDR3: TGTGCCTGGAGGCCGGATGGAGCGACCCAGTACTTC.

V usage is TRBV9 and J usage is TRBJ1-2; tentatively, D is TRBD1 (6 bases). Germline-derived CDR1 and CDR2 are SGDLS and YYNGEE. CDR3 length equals 13 residues. The germline V and J ends were trimmed by 5 bases and 2 bases, with 10 bases remaining between them. The CDR3 sequence is CASSRDTNYGYTF. CDR3 bases: TGTGCCAGCAGTCGGGACACCAACTATGGCTACACCTTC.

This rearrangement joins TRBV19 to TRBJ1-1, with 7 bases fitting TRBD1. V lost 9 bases, J lost 4 bases, and 8 bases stayed unmatched. Per germline, CDR1 LNHDA and CDR2 SQIVND (reference sequence). The CDR3 covers 13 residues. CDR3 loop: CASNPTGSTEAFF. As DNA, the CDR3 is TGTGCCAGCAACCCGACAGGGAGCACTGAAGCTTTCTTT.

V usage is TRBV2 and J usage is TRBJ2-3; 12 bases are shared with TRBD2. This CDR3 comprises 16 residues. Germline V CDR1 and CDR2: SNHLY, FYNNEI. Trimming at V came to 7 bases and at J to 2 bases, leaving 7 bases not matched to a gene. The CDR3 spells CASTRLAGADTDTQYF. The DNA of the CDR3 is TGTGCCAGCACCAGACTAGCGGGGGCCGACACAGATACGCAGTATTTT.

This clone was recorded once. This chain joins TRBV19 and TRBJ1-1; TRBD1 matches at 9 bases. This CDR3 comprises 16 residues. Trimming took 7 bases from V and 0 from J; bases not matched to a gene: 9. Germline V gives CDR1 LNHDA, CDR2 SQIVND (reference sequence). The CDR3 here is CASMRWGTGLNTEAFF. The DNA of the CDR3 is TGTGCCAGTATGCGTTGGGGGACAGGGTTGAACACTGAAGCTTTCTTT.

This sequence joins TRBV29-1 and TRBJ1-1, with 7 nucleotides matching TRBD1. Germline CDR1 SQVTM, CDR2 ANQGSEA. J was trimmed by 5 bases and V by 6 bases; bases with no gene match: 9. The CDR3 sequence is 13 residues long. The CDR3, as DNA: TGCAGCGTCCCGTCAGGGGGATGGACTGAAGCTTTCTTT. Translation gives CSVPSGGWTEAFF.

With respect to this clone: Germline and junction disagree at one end, which may indicate a read error. The gene calls are TRBV4-2 and TRBJ2-5, with 11 bases fitting TRBD2. The germline CDR1 and CDR2 sequences are LGHNA and YNFKEQ. The CDR3 sequence is 16 residues long. CDR3 loop: CASSQEALAGEGTHYF. The CDR3 nucleotides read TGTGCCAGCAGCCAAGAGGCACTAGCGGGGGAAGGGACCCATTACTTC.

This chain joins TRBV30 and TRBJ2-5; the D gene is possibly TRBD1 (5 bases). Germline CDR1 reads GTSNPN; CDR2 reads SVGIG (reference sequence). The V end lost 0 bases, the J end lost 13 bases, and 12 bases lay between the germline ends. The length of the CDR3 is 11 residues. The CDR3 sequence is CAWSVADIGYF. The CDR3 DNA reads TGTGCCTGGAGTGTGGCGGACATTGGGTACTTC.

The genes are TRBV11-2 and TRBJ2-2; D not resolved. CDR1 and CDR2 (germline): SGHAT, FQNNGV. This CDR3 spans 13 amino acids. Deletions cut 5 bases from V and 1 base from J, with 5 bases between. Written as DNA, the CDR3 is TGTGCCAGCAGCCGACAGAACACCGGGGAGCTGTTTTTT. Encoded protein: CASSRQNTGELFF. Based on the CDR3 plus reference TRBV11-2 and TRBJ2-2, the full variable domain is EAGVAQSPRYKIIEKRQSVAFWCNPISGHATLYWYQQILGQGPKLLIQFQNNGVVDDSQLPKDRFSAERLKGVDSTLKIQPAKLEDSAVYLCASSRQNTGELFFGEGSRLTVL.

Regarding this clone: At the DNA level, this CDR3 is encoded by other sequences in the same sample as well. The CDR3 spells CASSLTGDTEAFF. CDR3 in DNA: TGCGCCAGCAGCTTGACAGGGGATACTGAAGCTTTCTTT. J is TRBJ1-1 and V is TRBV5-1, with 7 bases lining up with TRBD1. Germline V CDR1 and CDR2: SGHRS, YFSETQ. Trimming at V came to 1 base and at J to 5 bases, leaving 2 bases not matched to a gene. There are 13 residues in the CDR3.

V gene TRBV6-2 or TRBV6-3 combines with J gene TRBJ1-5; the match to TRBD1 covers 9 bases. The CDR3 is 17 residues long. V was pared by 6 bases and J by 4 bases, with 13 bases of the junction left unmatched. CDR1 is MNHEY, CDR2 SVGEGT, per germline. The CDR3 nucleotides are TGTGCCAGCAGCCAGGGCACAGGGGGCTTCTGGAATCAGCCCCAGCATTTT. Encoded protein: CASSQGTGGFWNQPQHF.

The rearrangement uses TRBV2 and TRBJ1-2, with TRBD1 as a possible D gene (6 bases). The V gene lost 3 bases and the J gene lost 8 bases, with 13 bases spanning the gap. CDR1 and CDR2 from the germline V gene are SNHLY and FYNNEI. The CDR3 sequence is 13 residues long. The CDR3: CASSDRSGAGYTF. As DNA, the CDR3 is TGTGCCAGCAGTGACCGATCAGGGGCCGGCTACACCTTC.

The rearrangement joins TRBV6-1 to TRBJ1-6, with 9 bases that match TRBD1. Trimming at V came to 1 base and at J to 7 bases, leaving 2 bases not matched to a gene. The CDR3 loop spans 15 amino acids. CDR1 is MNHNS and CDR2 is SASEGT in the germline V gene. The DNA of the CDR3 is TGTGCCAGCAGTGAAGTAGGGACAGGGAATTCACCCCTCCACTTT. This codes for CASSEVGTGNSPLHF.

The sample holds a few counts of this clone. The CDR3 protein is CASSETGYPDNEQFF. CDR3 coding DNA: TGTGCCAGCAGTGAAACAGGCTACCCAGACAATGAGCAGTTCTTC. The chain is built from TRBV2 and TRBJ2-1; tentatively, D is TRBD1 (5 bases). Germline loops: CDR1 SNHLY, CDR2 FYNNEI. The V and J ends lost 2 bases and 5 bases respectively, with 13 bases between them. The CDR3 runs to 15 residues. Full variable domain (remainder filled in from reference TRBV2 and TRBJ2-1): EPEVTQTPSHQVTQMGQEVILRCVPISNHLYFYWYRQILGQKVEFLVSFYNNEISEKSEIFDDQFSVERPDGSNFTLKIRSTKLEDSAMYFCASSETGYPDNEQFFGPGTRLTVL.

In this sample, this clone turned up once. This sequence joins TRBV25-1 and TRBJ1-2; possibly TRBD1 for D (5 bases). Germline CDR1 is MGHDK and CDR2 is SYGVNS. V lost 6 bases and J lost 0, with 11 bases in between. The length of the CDR3 is 14 residues. CDR3 coding DNA: TGTGCCAGCAGGGCCGGGACTTCTAACTATGGCTACACCTTC. This translates into CASRAGTSNYGYTF.

The chain links TRBV2 to TRBJ2-7, with 10 bases lining up with TRBD1. J gave up 7 bases and V 5 bases, and 5 bases lay outside the gene matches. Germline V gene lookup returns CDR1 SNHLY and CDR2 FYNNEI. The length of the CDR3 is 13 residues. CDR3 in amino acids: CASSRQGAGEQYF. The CDR3 region has the DNA TGTGCCAGCAGTAGACAGGGGGCGGGGGAGCAGTACTTC.

This clone was observed a few times. This chain uses TRBV3-1 (or the pseudogene TRBV3-2) with TRBJ2-3; D gene uncertain. From germline, CDR1 is LGHDT and CDR2 YNNKEL (reference sequence). V was pared by 5 bases and J by 3 bases, with 12 bases between. There are 14 residues in the CDR3. CDR3 in DNA: TGTGCCAGCAGCTCCCCGGGTGTTACAGATACGCAGTATTTT. It encodes CASSSPGVTDTQYF.

In regard to this clone: Other DNA sequences in the sample encode the same CDR3. This chain links TRBV27 with TRBJ1-2; a possible D gene is TRBD1 (6 bases). Germline V gene lookup returns CDR1 MNHEY and CDR2 SMNVEV (reference sequence). The V end lost 2 bases, the J end lost 7 bases, and 11 bases lay between the germline ends. The CDR3 totals 13 residues. CDR3 coding DNA: TGTGCCAGCAGTTTACGCGGGGGCGTTGGCTACACCTTC. Protein sequence: CASSLRGGVGYTF.

V usage is TRBV12-5 and J usage is TRBJ1-2; 7 bases map to TRBD1. Germline trimming cut 0 bases from V and 6 bases from J; bases unmatched to any gene: 1. This CDR3 has 13 amino acids. Germline V lookup: CDR1 LGHNT, CDR2 FRNRAP. The CDR3 nucleotides are TGTGCTAGTGGTTTGGTAGGGACAGATGGCTACACCTTC. Protein sequence: CASGLVGTDGYTF.

CDR3 sequence (DNA): TGTGCCTGGAGGTTGAATAGGGGGCACGAGCAGTACTTC. Its translation is CAWRLNRGHEQYF. This sequence joins TRBV30 and TRBJ2-7, with 7 nucleotides matching TRBD1. Looked up from germline, CDR1 is GTSNPN and CDR2 is SVGIG (reference sequence). After removal of 3 bases from V and 5 bases from J, the junction contained 7 bases not matched to a gene. The CDR3 is made up of 13 amino acids.

The chain is built from TRBV4-1 and TRBJ1-2; 8 bases are shared with TRBD1. This CDR3 comprises 14 residues. J lost 4 bases, V lost 3 bases, and 4 bases had no gene match. CDR1 is MGHRA and CDR2 is YSYEKL in the germline V gene. This chain's CDR3 is CASSQDRVAYGYTF. For the CDR3, the DNA is TGCGCCAGCAGCCAGGACAGGGTGGCCTATGGCTACACCTTC.

This chain uses TRBV7-9 with TRBJ1-6; TRBD1 matches 9 bases. V was pared by 5 bases and J by 5 bases, with 7 bases of the junction left unmatched. This CDR3 region has 16 residues. Germline-derived CDR1 and CDR2 are SEHNR and FQNEAQ (reference sequence). The CDR3 reads CASSVGRDRDNSPLHF. In nucleotides, the CDR3 is TGTGCCAGCAGCGTGGGCCGGGACAGGGATAATTCACCCCTCCACTTT.